This entry lists 32 T cell receptor beta chains sequenced from one sample in a study of post-analysis software for immune sequencing data. These receptors' antigens are unknown. TCR beta libraries were prepared from cDNA with unique molecular identifiers. A single record per CDR3 protein comes from TCRdb applying MiXCR to the PCR reads. This sample has over 700,000 distinct CDR3 sequences, with about 27% found just once. Findings of the study overall: With TRBV5-6, TRBV5-1 and TRBV20-1 included, 4 or 5 TRBV segments were more frequent in patients than in controls.

The sample was blood. These receptors originate from a girl between 5 and 17 years old with multiple sclerosis.

This chain joins TRBV12-3 or TRBV12-4 and TRBJ2-5; tentative D call: TRBD1 (6 bases). The CDR3 has 13 amino acids. The V end lost 6 bases, the J end lost 1 base, and 9 bases lay between the germline ends. CDR3 loop: CASRTGPQETQYF. DNA of the CDR3: TGTGCCAGCAGAACAGGGCCCCAAGAGACCCAGTACTTC.

The rearrangement links TRBV7-2 to TRBJ1-5, with D hard to call. The CDR3 has 14 amino acids. The V gene's germline CDR1 is SGHTA and CDR2 FQGNSA. The V end lost 1 base, the J end lost 7 bases, and 11 bases lay between the germline ends. The CDR3 nucleotides are TGTGCCAGCAGCTTAGGGGTGGGTTGGCAGCCCCAGCATTTT. It encodes CASSLGVGWQPQHF.

The chain is built from TRBV28 and TRBJ1-2; 12 positions agree with TRBD1. The length of the CDR3 is 16 residues. Germline trimming cut 9 bases from V and 6 bases from J; bases unmatched to any gene: 14. Germline CDR1 MDHEN, CDR2 SYDVKM. The CDR3 region is CASSDSDGTGGDGYTF. The CDR3 region has the DNA TGTGCCAGTAGTGATTCCGACGGGACAGGGGGCGATGGCTACACCTTC.

This clonotype has a handful of counts. Here the CDR3 reads CASSRQGLESNQPQHF. The CDR3 bases are TGTGCCAGCAGTCGACAGGGACTAGAAAGCAATCAGCCCCAGCATTTT. This chain joins TRBV12-3 or TRBV12-4 and TRBJ1-5, with 7 bases fitting TRBD1. CDR3 length: 16 residues. V lost 5 bases to trimming and J lost 1 base; unmatched junction nucleotides: 8.

The gene calls are TRBV15 and TRBJ1-2, with D unclear. This CDR3 has 14 amino acids. With 1 base removed from V and 3 bases from J, the gap between germline ends came to 9 bases. Germline V gene data show CDR1 as LNHNV and CDR2 as YYDKDF (reference sequence). The CDR3 here is CATSRAGIDYGYTF. CDR3 in DNA: TGTGCCACCAGCAGAGCGGGTATTGACTATGGCTACACCTTC. The variable domain in full, with the rest retrieved from reference TRBV15 and TRBJ1-2, is DAMVIQNPRYQVTQFGKPVTLSCSQTLNHNVMYWYQQKSSQAPKLLFHYYDKDFNNEADTPDNFQSRRPNTSFCFLDIRSPGLGDTAMYLCATSRAGIDYGYTFGSGTRLTVV.

This clonotype came up a few times. The chain recombines TRBV15 with TRBJ2-7; maybe TRBD1 (5 bases). This CDR3 has 11 amino acids. Trimming cost V 2 bases and J 7 bases, with 6 bases left between them. Germline values: CDR1 LNHNV, CDR2 YYDKDF (reference sequence). The CDR3 bases are TGTGCCACCAGCAGAAACAGGGAGCAGTACTTC. Its translation: CATSRNREQYF.

The V gene is TRBV6-6, the J gene TRBJ1-2; D gene uncertain. Between the trimmed V and J ends, which lost 6 bases and 2 bases, there was a span of 13 bases. CDR3 length equals 14 residues. Looked up from germline, CDR1 is MNHNY and CDR2 is SVGAGI (reference sequence). The chain's CDR3 is CASRKETGNYGYTF. CDR3 nucleotide sequence: TGTGCCAGCAGGAAAGAAACTGGAAACTATGGCTACACCTTC.

J is TRBJ2-2 and V is TRBV20-1; TRBD1 matches at 10 bases. The CDR3 contains 15 residues. Germline lookup yields CDR1 DFQATT and CDR2 SNEGSKA (reference sequence). V shed 2 bases and J 4 bases; nucleotides not matched to a gene: 4. CDR3 sequence (DNA): TGCAGTGCTAGAACAGGACAGGGGGGCACCGGGGAGCTGTTTTTT. It specifies CSARTGQGGTGELFF.

The J gene is TRBJ1-5, the V gene TRBV20-1; the match to TRBD1 covers 9 bases. Per germline, CDR1 DFQATT and CDR2 SNEGSKA (reference sequence). The CDR3 runs 17 residues. J gave up 2 bases and V 4 bases, and 12 bases lay outside the gene matches. The CDR3 loop reads CSAKGQGEAMGNQPQHF. The CDR3 DNA sequence: TGCAGTGCTAAGGGACAGGGTGAGGCTATGGGCAATCAGCCCCAGCATTTT.

The chain combines TRBV20-1 with TRBJ2-3; a weak D match, TRBD2 (7 bases). Germline CDR1 and CDR2: DFQATT and SNEGSKA (reference sequence). The CDR3 totals 17 residues. V gave up 0 bases and J gave up 4 bases, with 20 bases separating them. CDR3 DNA: TGCAGTGCTAGAGATCCCTGGGGGGGGGGGCTCGCAGATACGCAGTATTTT. Translated, it gives CSARDPWGGGLADTQYF.

V is TRBV20-1 and J is TRBJ1-2; tentatively, D is TRBD1 (5 bases). Germline loops: CDR1 DFQATT, CDR2 SNEGSKA (reference sequence). The V and J ends lost 2 bases and 7 bases respectively, with 20 bases between them. This CDR3 is 15 amino acids long. The DNA for the CDR3 is TGCAGTGCTAGAAAGTTCGGCAGGGAGTCGGCTGGCTACACCTTC. This gives the protein CSARKFGRESAGYTF.

V is TRBV12-3 or TRBV12-4 and J is TRBJ1-1; no clear D. The CDR3 extends over 11 amino acids. CDR3 DNA sequence: TGTACCACCTCCCTCCGCACTGAAGCTTTCTTT. As protein: CTTSLRTEAFF.

This clonotype was counted at least ten times. The rearrangement joins TRBV10-3 to TRBJ2-1, with D tentatively TRBD1 (5 bases). The CDR3 covers 14 residues. From germline, CDR1 is ENHRY and CDR2 SYGVKD. The V end was cut by 4 bases, the J end by 6 bases, with 13 bases between. CDR3 sequence: CAISGGRWGNEQFF. CDR3 coding DNA: TGTGCCATCAGTGGGGGCAGGTGGGGCAATGAGCAGTTCTTC.

V is TRBV6-5 and J is TRBJ2-2; the match to TRBD1 covers 7 bases. After removal of 6 bases from V and 9 bases from J, the junction contained 10 bases not matched to a gene. The V gene's germline CDR1 is MNHEY and CDR2 SVGAGI. There are 14 residues in the CDR3. CDR3 in amino acids: CASSKDRPTRELFF. The DNA for the CDR3 is TGTGCCAGCAGCAAGGACAGGCCAACCCGGGAGCTGTTTTTT.

The gene calls are TRBV5-1 and TRBJ1-1, with unresolved D. The CDR3 covers 15 residues. Per germline, CDR1 SGHRS and CDR2 YFSETQ. V lost 2 bases and J lost 1, with 12 bases in between. The CDR3 DNA reads as TGCGCCAGCAGCTTAGATGACCGTTGGAACACTGAAGCTTTCTTT. Translating gives CASSLDDRWNTEAFF.

This clonotype turned up a few times. The chain carries TRBV20-1 and TRBJ2-4, with 9 bases that match TRBD2. The CDR3 runs to 14 residues. With V trimmed by 5 bases and J by 9 bases, 11 bases remained unmatched. Looked up from germline, CDR1 is DFQATT and CDR2 is SNEGSKA (reference sequence). The CDR3 loop reads CSAPGRREGGIQYF. Here the CDR3 DNA reads TGCAGTGCTCCCGGCAGGCGGGAGGGGGGCATTCAGTACTTC.

The CDR3 spells CASALLAGVAGELFF. As DNA, the CDR3 is TGTGCCAGCGCCTTACTAGCGGGAGTCGCCGGGGAGCTGTTTTTT. The chain carries TRBV28 and TRBJ2-2, with TRBD2 matching over 11 bases. The ends lost 8 bases at V and 6 bases at J; junction bases unmatched: 8. Germline V gene lookup returns CDR1 MDHEN and CDR2 SYDVKM. There are 15 residues in the CDR3.

This chain connects TRBV2 to TRBJ2-5; 12 nucleotides line up with TRBD2. The CDR3 sequence is 14 residues long. After removal of 10 bases from V and 5 bases from J, the junction contained 8 bases not matched to a gene. In germline, CDR1 is SNHLY, CDR2 FYNNEI. CDR3 sequence: CATALAGGRETQYF. The DNA of the CDR3 is TGTGCCACCGCCCTAGCGGGGGGGCGGGAGACCCAGTACTTC.

Points on this clonotype: At one boundary the junction diverges from the germline segment, which might be a read error. This chain uses TRBV28 with TRBJ1-6; TRBD1 agrees at 9 bases. Germline V gene sequence: CDR1 MDHEN, CDR2 SYDVKM. The CDR3 totals 16 residues. In DNA, the CDR3 is TGTGCCAGCAGTTTATCGCCTACAGGGGGCAATTCACCCCCCCACTTT. Translated, it gives CASSLSPTGGNSPPHF.

This clonotype was recorded a few times. This rearrangement joins TRBV7-2 to TRBJ2-7; TRBD1 might be the D (6 bases). With 4 bases removed from V and 4 bases from J, the gap between germline ends came to 20 bases. Germline V gene data show CDR1 as SGHTA and CDR2 as FQGNSA. The CDR3 is made up of 16 amino acids. Here the CDR3 reads CASSSHATGAVYEQYF. In DNA, the CDR3 is TGTGCCAGCAGCTCCCACGCGACAGGAGCCGTGTACGAGCAGTACTTC.

The CDR3 sequence: CASRHPRGSEQFF. DNA of the CDR3: TGTGCCAGCAGACACCCCCGGGGGAGTGAGCAGTTCTTC. The rearrangement uses TRBV7-9 and TRBJ2-1; D possibly corresponds to TRBD2 (6 bases). The CDR3 totals 13 residues. Trimming stripped 6 bases from V and 9 bases from J, with 15 bases between. CDR1 and CDR2 from the germline V gene are SEHNR and FQNEAQ (reference sequence). The whole variable domain, filled in from reference TRBV7-9 and TRBJ2-1, reads DTGVSQNPRHKITKRGQNVTFRCDPISEHNRLYWYRQTLGQGPEFLTYFQNEAQLEKSRLLSDRFSAERPKGSFSTLEIQRTEQGDSAMYLCASRHPRGSEQFFGPGTRLTVL.

V gene TRBV10-3 combines with J gene TRBJ2-1, with TRBD2 identical over 8 bases. V gave up 3 bases and J gave up 8 bases; unmatched junction bases: 18. This CDR3 is 18 amino acids long. Germline V gives CDR1 ENHRY, CDR2 SYGVKD. This chain's CDR3 is CAISDRDGRADFSHEQFF. The CDR3, as DNA: TGTGCCATCAGTGATAGGGACGGGAGGGCCGATTTTTCCCATGAGCAGTTCTTC.

The J gene is TRBJ2-2, the V gene TRBV7-2; TRBD1 or TRBD2 may be the D gene (6 bases each). The germline V gene encodes CDR1 SGHTA and CDR2 FQGNSA. Between the trimmed V and J ends, which lost 1 base and 4 bases, there was a span of 10 bases. The CDR3 is 15 residues long. The CDR3 bases are TGTGCCAGCAGCTTAGACCGGGGGCTCACCGGGGAGCTGTTTTTT. Its translation: CASSLDRGLTGELFF.

The gene calls are TRBV5-1 and TRBJ2-3; weak D call: TRBD2 (6 bases). V lost 0 bases, J lost 2 bases, and 10 bases lay in between. Germline CDR1 and CDR2: SGHRS and YFSETQ. This CDR3 has 15 amino acids. CDR3 bases: TGCGCCAGCAGCTTGGCCTGGGGACTCACAGATACGCAGTATTTT. Encoded protein: CASSLAWGLTDTQYF.

The sample holds a few counts of this clonotype. This chain joins TRBV20-1 and TRBJ2-7; tentatively, D is TRBD1 (5 bases). CDR1 and CDR2 (germline): DFQATT, SNEGSKA (reference sequence). There are 13 residues in the CDR3. V was cut by 3 bases and J by 4 bases, with 13 bases left in between. CDR3 loop: CSASRGYLYEQYF. CDR3 DNA: TGCAGTGCTAGTAGGGGATACTTGTACGAGCAGTACTTC.

This clonotype was detected once. With a much larger clone just one base away, this may be a read error. The rearrangement links TRBV29-1 to TRBJ1-2, with no clear D. V lost 6 bases and J lost 8, with 16 bases in between. This CDR3 is built from 12 residues. Germline CDR1 SQVTM, CDR2 ANQGSEA. CDR3 sequence (DNA): TGCAGCGTCCTCCGGACCCAACTGGGCTACACCTTC. Its translation: CSVLRTQLGYTF.

The V and J genes are TRBV28 and TRBJ2-7; D may be TRBD1 (6 bases). The CDR3 is 15 amino acids. V lost 10 bases and J lost 1, with 20 bases in between. From germline, CDR1 is MDHEN and CDR2 SYDVKM. The CDR3 nucleotides read TGTGCCAACACCCCACGGGTCAGGGGTTCCTACGAGCAGTACTTC. It encodes CANTPRVRGSYEQYF.

J is TRBJ2-1 and V is TRBV9; D may correspond to TRBD1 or TRBD2 (5 bases each). The germline V gene has CDR1 SGDLS and CDR2 YYNGEE. The V gene lost 4 bases and the J gene lost 6 bases, with 17 bases spanning the gap. There are 15 residues in the CDR3. As DNA, the CDR3 is TGTGCCAGCAGCTCAGGGATTGGGACCCCCAATGAGCAGTTCTTC. It specifies CASSSGIGTPNEQFF.

This clonotype is a singleton in its sample. The chain has TRBV10-3 and TRBJ2-1; D is perhaps TRBD2 (6 bases). Germline values: CDR1 ENHRY, CDR2 SYGVKD. This CDR3 has 15 amino acids. V lost 7 bases to trimming and J lost 0 bases, with 13 bases between them. CDR3 DNA sequence: TGTGCCATCACTCCCGGGGGAAGCTCCTACAATGAGCAGTTCTTC. Residues: CAITPGGSSYNEQFF.

This clonotype was seen a few times. The chain combines TRBV24-1 with TRBJ2-4; D is perhaps TRBD1 (7 bases). The J call could be wrong; TRBJ2-5 is a better fit for the DNA end. Germline-derived CDR1 and CDR2 are KGHDR and SFDVKD. There are 16 residues in the CDR3. CDR3 sequence: CATSGGGTDTRETQYF. CDR3 nucleotides: TGTGCCACCAGTGGAGGCGGGACAGATACCAGGGAGACCCAGTACTTC.

In this sample, this clonotype turned up many times. V is TRBV6-5 and J is TRBJ1-2; D is undetermined. V lost 4 bases and J 5 bases, leaving 14 bases between the germline ends. CDR3 length equals 14 residues. Germline CDR1 is MNHEY and CDR2 is SVGAGI. The CDR3 sequence is CASSWRRTLYGYTF. The DNA of the CDR3 is TGTGCCAGCAGTTGGCGGAGGACCTTATATGGCTACACCTTC.

This clonotype has just a few counts. V gene TRBV29-1 combines with J gene TRBJ1-1; D unclear. V was shortened by 7 bases and J by 8 bases, with 11 bases between the two germline ends. The CDR3 covers 10 residues. Per germline, CDR1 SQVTM and CDR2 ANQGSEA. The DNA of the CDR3 is TGCAGCGGTTCCCACGTGGAAGCTTTCTTT. It yields the protein CSGSHVEAFF.